This T cell receptor beta chain emerged from a study of cytomegalovirus exposure and HLA in healthy donors. Whole-study findings and limits: Near-uniform donor sequencing depth was presumed by presence/absence analyses.

Details on this clone: The antigen remains undetermined.

The primer mix had 60 Vbeta and 13 Jbeta primers. Clones were read by immunoSEQ multiplex PCR, and TCRdb kept only the in-frame ones, dropping some. The table has 200,000 to 250,000 clones, 70% to 90% seen once; the top ten hold roughly 7.4%. The CDR3 consists of 14 residues. Germline V gene lookup returns CDR1 MDHEN and CDR2 SYDVKM. The junction had 12 bases not matched to a gene; V was cut back by 8 bases and J by 7 bases. This clonotype originated in a woman between 55 and 75 years old in good health and CMV-seropositive. The sequencing input was PBMCs. The chain recombines TRBV28 with TRBJ1-1; 8 bases map to TRBD1. The CDR3 reads CASGVDRGTSEAFF. As DNA, the CDR3 is TGTGCCAGCGGAGTAGACAGGGGAACAAGTGAAGCTTTCTTT. Full variable domain (remainder filled in from reference TRBV28 and TRBJ1-1): DVKVTQSSRYLVKRTGEKVFLECVQDMDHENMFWYRQDPGLGLRLIYFSYDVKMKEKGDIPEGYSVSREKKERFSLILESASTNQTSMYLCASGVDRGTSEAFFGQGTRLTVV.